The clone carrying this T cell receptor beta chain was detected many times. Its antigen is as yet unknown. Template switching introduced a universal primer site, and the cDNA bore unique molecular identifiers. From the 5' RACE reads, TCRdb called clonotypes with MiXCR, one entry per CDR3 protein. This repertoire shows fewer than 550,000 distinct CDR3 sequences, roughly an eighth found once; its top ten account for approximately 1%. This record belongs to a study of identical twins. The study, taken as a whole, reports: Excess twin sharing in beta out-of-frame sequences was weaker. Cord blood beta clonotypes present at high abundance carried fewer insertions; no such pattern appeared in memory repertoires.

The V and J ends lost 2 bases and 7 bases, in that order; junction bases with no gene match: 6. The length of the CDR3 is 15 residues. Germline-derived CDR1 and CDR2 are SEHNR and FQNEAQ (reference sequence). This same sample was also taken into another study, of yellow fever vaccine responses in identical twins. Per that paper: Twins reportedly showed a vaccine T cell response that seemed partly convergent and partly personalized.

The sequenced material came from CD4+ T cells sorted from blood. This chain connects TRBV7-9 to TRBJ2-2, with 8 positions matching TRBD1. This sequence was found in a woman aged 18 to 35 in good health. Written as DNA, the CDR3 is TGTGCCAGCAGCTTACGGCAGGGGGCGAGCGGGGAGCTGTTTTTT. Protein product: CASSLRQGASGELFF.